The T cell receptor beta chain under discussion was sequenced for a study of blood T cell repertoires in COVID-19. Study context: COVID-19 samples from acute and convalescent phases originated in the United States, Italy and Spain.

Under the authors' procedure: Reference gene primer amplification in the assay estimated nucleated cell counts. Profiling relied on immunoSEQ multiplex PCR, and the TCRdb table lists in-frame clones only, not all of them. V, J and clone size are taken as reported in that table, and D and trimming were inferred from the DNA itself. The table includes some 170,000 clones, roughly 80% detected once. Between the trimmed V and J ends, which lost 2 bases and 6 bases, there was a span of 11 bases. This CDR3 is 13 amino acids long. Germline CDR1 SGHRS, CDR2 YFSETQ. The rearrangement uses TRBV5-1 and TRBJ1-2; D may be TRBD1 (5 bases). This clonotype originated in a woman in her 70s with acute or convalescent COVID-19. Source material: peripheral blood. The CDR3 DNA is TGCGCCAGCAGCTTTGGCCAGGGCAATGGCTACACCTTC. Encoded protein: CASSFGQGNGYTF.